This T cell receptor (beta chain) was retrieved from a study of CD8 T cells in ankylosing spondylitis. Study-level points and caveats: Enrichment of disease-linked clones was reportedly significant in matched ankylosing spondylitis synovial fluid. Apparently characteristic of ankylosing spondylitis blood was a TCR beta motif (fewer than ten highly homologous variants).

A quantitative 5'-RACE method, one with molecular barcodes, was used to make TCR beta libraries. TCRdb analysed the 5' RACE reads with MiXCR anew, one entry per CDR3 protein. The repertoire holds 180,000 or so distinct CDR3 sequences, 9.5% to 13% seen once, with roughly 29% in the top ten. This clonotype has just a few counts. What it recognizes is unknown. Trimming cost V 7 bases and J 5 bases; bases outside gene matches: 8. The CDR3 length is 14 residues. Germline assignment: CDR1 GTSNPN and CDR2 SVGIG (reference sequence). The rearrangement joins TRBV30 to TRBJ1-6, with 7 nucleotides matching TRBD1. The sequenced sample was blood, either unsorted or a sorted T cell fraction (not recorded which). This clonotype was obtained from a male donor with ankylosing spondylitis or in good health (not recorded which). CDR3 in DNA: TGTGCCTCCTCCGGGACAGAGAATAATTCACCCCTCCACTTT. It translates to CASSGTENNSPLHF.